Following are 12 T cell receptor beta chains from one sample sequenced in a study of cytomegalovirus exposure and HLA in healthy donors. It was with 60 Vbeta and 13 Jbeta primers that the PCR ran. The data were produced by immunoSEQ multiplex PCR, yet TCRdb's version contains in-frame clones alone and is incomplete. The sample consists of about 190,000 clones, under 85% of them appearing once. Sequenced material: PBMCs. The source of these receptors is a woman between 18 and 30 years old in good health and CMV-seronegative.

V is TRBV4-3 and J is TRBJ2-1; 7 bases align to TRBD2. The CDR3 covers 14 residues. The trim removed 1 base at V and 4 bases at J, leaving 1 base unmatched. Germline assignment: CDR1 LGHNA and CDR2 YSLEER. The CDR3 spells CASSQAAGYNEQFF. CDR3 nucleotide sequence: TGCGCCAGCAGCCAAGCAGCGGGATACAATGAGCAGTTCTTC.

This chain joins TRBV19 and TRBJ2-7, with 7 positions matching TRBD1. The CDR3 contains 14 residues. CDR1 and CDR2 (germline): LNHDA, SQIVND (reference sequence). The J segment lost 1 base and the V segment lost 3 bases, leaving 3 bases of the junction unmatched. The CDR3 coding sequence is TGTGCCAGTAGTATCAGACAGGGTTCCTACGAGCAGTACTTC. Translation gives CASSIRQGSYEQYF.

The chain has TRBV4-2 and TRBJ2-2, with 15 bases matching TRBD2. J gave up 0 bases and V 4 bases, and 3 bases lay outside the gene matches. This CDR3 is 18 amino acids long. Germline V gene data show CDR1 as LGHNA and CDR2 as YNFKEQ. The DNA of the CDR3 is TGTGCCAGCAGCCCGGGGACTAGCGGGGGGACGAACACCGGGGAGCTGTTTTTT. It codes for CASSPGTSGGTNTGELFF.

This clone has only one observation. This sample includes further DNA sequences coding for the same CDR3. The chain employs TRBV7-6 and TRBJ1-5; no clear D. The CDR3 length is 16 residues. The V and J ends lost 1 base and 1 base respectively, with 11 bases between them. Germline V lookup: CDR1 SGHVS, CDR2 FNYEAQ. The DNA of the CDR3 is TGTGCCAGCAGCTTAGAAACGGGTGGGAGCAATCAGCCCCAGCATTTT. Residues: CASSLETGGSNQPQHF.

Written as DNA, the CDR3 is TGCGCCATAACCGGGACTAGCGGGAGGGCTCGTTACAATGAGCAGTTCTTC. Translation: CAITGTSGRARYNEQFF. V gene TRBV10-2 combines with J gene TRBJ2-1; 16 bases fit TRBD2. Germline V gives CDR1 WSHSY, CDR2 SAAADI. With 10 bases clipped from V and 4 bases from J, the junction kept 10 bases outside the gene matches. The CDR3 has 17 residues.

The gene calls are TRBV7-8 and TRBJ1-5; a possible D gene is TRBD1 (5 bases). CDR1 and CDR2 (germline): SGHVS, FQNEAQ. This CDR3 comprises 15 residues. V was clipped by 1 base and J by 4 bases, with 11 bases between them. The CDR3 loop is CASSLGGRANQPQHF. CDR3 in DNA: TGTGCCAGCAGCTTAGGGGGGAGGGCAAATCAGCCCCAGCATTTT.

The rearrangement links TRBV27 to TRBJ1-1, with a weak D call TRBD1 (5 bases). The CDR3 covers 16 residues. The V and J ends lost 1 base and 7 bases respectively, with 19 bases between them. In germline, CDR1 is MNHEY, CDR2 SMNVEV (reference sequence). CDR3 sequence reads: CASSLYLISRGGEAFF. In DNA, the CDR3 is TGTGCCAGCAGTTTATACTTGATAAGTCGGGGGGGTGAAGCTTTCTTT.

CDR3 sequence reads: CASSQGGTTDTQYF. The CDR3 DNA reads as TGTGCCAGCAGCCAGGGGGGAACCACAGATACGCAGTATTTT. V usage is TRBV5-4 and J usage is TRBJ2-3; a weak D match, TRBD1 (7 bases). The V gene's germline CDR1 is SGHNT and CDR2 YYREEE (reference sequence). The CDR3 totals 14 residues. V shed 4 bases and J shed 2 bases, with 11 bases lying between them.

This clone has just one count. The V and J genes are TRBV5-5 and TRBJ2-3; 12 nucleotides line up with TRBD2. This CDR3 region has 17 residues. V shed 2 bases and J 0 bases; nucleotides not matched to a gene: 4. Germline V gene lookup returns CDR1 SGHKS and CDR2 YYEKEE (reference sequence). The CDR3 here is CASSLPTSGGSTDTQYF. In DNA, the CDR3 is TGTGCCAGCAGCTTACCGACTAGCGGGGGTAGCACAGATACGCAGTATTTT.

This chain connects TRBV28 to TRBJ2-7; the match to TRBD2 covers 12 bases. This CDR3 spans 15 amino acids. The junction had 3 bases not matched to a gene; V was cut back by 4 bases and J by 2 bases. Germline CDR1 is MDHEN and CDR2 is SYDVKM. The CDR3, as DNA: TGTGCCAGCAGTTCCTGGACTAGCGGGACCTACGAGCAGTACTTC. Translated, it gives CASSSWTSGTYEQYF.

In this sample, this clone turned up once. The junction differs from germline at one of its ends, possibly a read error. The rearrangement uses TRBV7-9 and TRBJ2-5; perhaps TRBD2 as D (6 bases). Per germline, CDR1 SEHNR and CDR2 FQNEAQ (reference sequence). The CDR3 loop spans 16 amino acids. The CDR3 DNA reads TGTTCCAGCAGCGGACGGGGGAAGAGGAGGGAAGAGACCCAGTACTTC. It translates to CSSSGRGKRREETQYF.

This rearrangement joins TRBV9 to TRBJ1-2; the D is unclear. The CDR3 extends over 15 amino acids. Trimming removed 3 bases at V and 0 bases at J, with 12 bases between. Germline V gives CDR1 SGDLS, CDR2 YYNGEE. The CDR3 sequence: CASSAVTNANYGYTF. DNA of the CDR3: TGTGCCAGCAGCGCCGTCACTAACGCTAACTATGGCTACACCTTC.